These 28 T cell receptor beta chains were sequenced from one sample in a study of blood T cells in healthy people across ages. The authors ran a second PCR of about 7 to 11 cycles using a sample-barcoded 5' primer and a J-beta primer mix. TCRdb fed the 5' RACE reads into MiXCR, producing one record per CDR3 protein. This sample yields hundreds of thousands of distinct CDR3 sequences, of which approximately 44% are seen a single time; roughly 19% belongs to the top ten. Sequenced material: blood. The receptors originated from a man aged 55 to 70 in good health.

The chain couples TRBV29-1 to TRBJ1-1; D is unresolved. In germline, CDR1 is SQVTM, CDR2 ANQGSEA. With 4 bases removed from V and 0 bases from J, the gap between germline ends came to 6 bases. This CDR3 is 12 amino acids long. The CDR3 sequence: CSVVLLNTEAFF. The CDR3, as DNA: TGCAGCGTTGTCTTACTGAACACTGAAGCTTTCTTT.

In regard to this clonotype: One junction end disagrees with the germline gene, perhaps due to a read error. The V gene is TRBV7-7, the J gene TRBJ2-5, with D possibly called TRBD1 or TRBD2 (6 bases each). Germline V gives CDR1 SSHAT, CDR2 FNYEAQ (reference sequence). The CDR3 is 16 residues long. In DNA, the CDR3 is TGTGCTAGCAGCTTAGTTGGATCGGGGGCCGGGGAGACCCAGTACTTC. Translating gives CASSLVGSGAGETQYF.

V usage is TRBV20-1 and J usage is TRBJ2-1; 10 bases map to TRBD2. In germline, CDR1 is DFQATT, CDR2 SNEGSKA (reference sequence). The ends lost 0 bases at V and 4 bases at J; junction bases unmatched: 9. The CDR3 covers 17 residues. CDR3 sequence reads: CSARDQRVAGGYNEQFF. The CDR3 DNA follows: TGCAGTGCTAGAGATCAGCGGGTAGCGGGGGGTTACAATGAGCAGTTCTTC.

V usage is TRBV6-1 and J usage is TRBJ2-1, with 11 bases identical to TRBD2. The CDR3 totals 19 residues. V dropped 8 bases and J dropped 0; count of bases not matched to a gene: 15. Germline V gives CDR1 MNHNS, CDR2 SASEGT. CDR3 loop: CASGNLAGGPNSSYNEQFF. The CDR3 region has the DNA TGTGCCAGCGGAAATCTAGCGGGGGGCCCAAATAGCTCCTACAATGAGCAGTTCTTC.

The CDR3 reads CSAPTSGGAPDTQYF. The CDR3 DNA reads as TGCAGTGCTCCGACTAGCGGGGGGGCCCCCGATACGCAGTATTTT. This sequence joins TRBV20-1 and TRBJ2-3, with 14 bases matching TRBD2. Unmatched junction bases numbered 7, after V lost 5 bases and J lost 6 bases. The CDR3 spans 15 residues. CDR1 is DFQATT, CDR2 SNEGSKA, per germline (reference sequence).

The chain uses TRBV4-1 and TRBJ1-2; 10 bases are a match to TRBD1. The CDR3 totals 14 residues. Per germline, CDR1 MGHRA and CDR2 YSYEKL. Trimming removed 5 bases from V and 7 bases from J; junction bases left unmatched: 7. CDR3 sequence (DNA): TGCGCCAGCAGCTGGACCGGGACAGGGGTTGGCTACACCTTC. Amino acid sequence: CASSWTGTGVGYTF.

The rearrangement uses TRBV6-2 or TRBV6-3 and TRBJ2-3; TRBD1 aligns across 10 bases. CDR3 length: 16 amino acids. CDR1 and CDR2 (germline): MNHEY, SVGEGT. J lost 6 bases, V lost 3 bases, and 9 bases had no gene match. CDR3 nucleotide sequence: TGTGCCAGCAGTTATCTGGGACAGGGGCGGTCCGATACGCAGTATTTT. It translates to CASSYLGQGRSDTQYF.

Worth noting for this clonotype: A single base separates this from a much larger clone, so it may be a read error. The chain employs TRBV24-1 and TRBJ2-7; 11 bases are a match to TRBD1. Trimming at V came to 4 bases and at J to 6 bases, leaving 7 bases not matched to a gene. Germline CDR1 and CDR2: KGHDR and SFDVKD. CDR3 length: 15 amino acids. Written as DNA, the CDR3 is TGTGCCACCAGTGACGCCGGACAGGGGGCGGGCGAGCAGTACTTC. Translation: CATSDAGQGAGEQYF.

The chain carries TRBV20-1 and TRBJ2-7; the match to TRBD1 covers 10 bases. The DNA end is a closer match to TRBJ2-5, so the J assignment may be wrong. In germline, CDR1 is DFQATT, CDR2 SNEGSKA (reference sequence). The CDR3 extends over 14 amino acids. The CDR3 here is CSASWGQGIQTQYF. CDR3 coding DNA: TGCAGTGCTAGTTGGGGACAGGGGATTCAGACCCAGTACTTC.

This chain uses TRBV7-9 with TRBJ1-2; D not resolved. With 1 base removed from V and 7 bases from J, the gap between germline ends came to 16 bases. The CDR3 spans 15 residues. Germline loops: CDR1 SEHNR, CDR2 FQNEAQ (reference sequence). CDR3 in DNA: TGTGCCAGCAGCTTAGTGGGTTGGGAAGCTCGTGGCTACACCTTC. Protein: CASSLVGWEARGYTF.

The chain joins TRBV5-1 to TRBJ1-4; the D is unclear. Germline V lookup: CDR1 SGHRS, CDR2 YFSETQ. V gave up 4 bases and J gave up 7 bases, with 11 bases separating them. The CDR3 runs 13 residues. The DNA for the CDR3 is TGCGCCAGCAGCCTCCGGGAAGGTGAAAAACTGTTTTTT. Amino acids: CASSLREGEKLFF. Full variable domain (outside the CDR3, taken from reference TRBV5-1 and TRBJ1-4): KAGVTQTPRYLIKTRGQQVTLSCSPISGHRSVSWYQQTPGQGLQFLFEYFSETQRNKGNFPGRFSGRQFSNSRSEMNVSTLELGDSALYLCASSLREGEKLFFGSGTQLSVL.

This clonotype has just a few counts. J is TRBJ2-1 and V is TRBV10-3; TRBD2 might be the D (5 bases). This CDR3 comprises 16 residues. Germline CDR1 reads ENHRY; CDR2 reads SYGVKD. V lost 0 bases and J 3 bases, leaving 12 bases between the germline ends. The CDR3 sequence: CAISESGRGFYNEQFF. The CDR3 region has the DNA TGTGCCATCAGTGAGTCTGGGCGAGGGTTCTACAATGAGCAGTTCTTC.

In this sample, this clonotype turned up once. The chain uses TRBV7-8 and TRBJ2-1, with unresolved D. There are 17 residues in the CDR3. The germline gives CDR1 SGHVS, CDR2 FQNEAQ. V was pared by 5 bases and J by 1 base, with 18 bases between. Written as DNA, the CDR3 is TGTGCCAGCAGCCCCCTAGGGTGGGCTAGGTCCTACAATGAGCAGTTCTTC. Amino acids: CASSPLGWARSYNEQFF.

J is TRBJ2-1 and V is TRBV11-1; 8 positions match TRBD1. V gave up 5 bases and J gave up 8 bases; unmatched junction bases: 8. The CDR3 is 14 residues long. CDR1 and CDR2 (germline): SGHAT, FQDESV (reference sequence). The CDR3 loop is CASSRRGPPHEQFF. In DNA, the CDR3 is TGTGCCAGCAGCCGCAGGGGGCCTCCGCATGAGCAGTTCTTC. The full variable domain, rest sourced from reference TRBV11-1 and TRBJ2-1, is EAEVAQSPRYKITEKSQAVAFWCDPISGHATLYWYRQILGQGPELLVQFQDESVVDDSQLPKDRFSAERLKGVDSTLKIQPAELGDSAMYLCASSRRGPPHEQFFGPGTRLTVL.

This chain joins TRBV15 and TRBJ2-1; tentatively, D is TRBD1 (6 bases). Germline V gene lookup returns CDR1 LNHNV and CDR2 YYDKDF (reference sequence). The CDR3 totals 14 residues. The V end was cut by 0 bases, the J end by 5 bases, with 8 bases between. As DNA, the CDR3 is TGTGCCACCAGCAGAGAAACAGGGAACAATGAGCAGTTCTTC. This encodes CATSRETGNNEQFF.

This clonotype was detected only a few times. The chain combines TRBV12-3 or TRBV12-4 with TRBJ2-1, with a tentative D call TRBD2 (6 bases). The V and J ends lost 5 bases and 5 bases respectively, with 25 bases between them. The CDR3 extends over 18 amino acids. DNA for the CDR3: TGTGCCAGCAGTCGAATCGGTGGGGGGACTCTATTCCACAATGAGCAGTTCTTC. Translated: CASSRIGGGTLFHNEQFF.

The chain recombines TRBV5-1 with TRBJ2-7, with D uncertain. CDR1 is SGHRS and CDR2 is YFSETQ in the germline V gene. The length of the CDR3 is 13 residues. Trimming pared 0 bases from V and 2 bases from J, leaving 6 bases between. CDR3: CASSLDTPYEQYF. Written as DNA, the CDR3 is TGCGCCAGCAGCTTGGATACTCCCTACGAGCAGTACTTC.

This clonotype has more than one count but fewer than ten. This rearrangement joins TRBV20-1 to TRBJ2-7, with TRBD1 as a possible D gene (5 bases). Germline loops: CDR1 DFQATT, CDR2 SNEGSKA (reference sequence). This CDR3 spans 15 amino acids. V gave up 0 bases and J gave up 0 bases, with 12 bases separating them. The CDR3 is CSARDGQGYSYEQYF. CDR3 DNA: TGCAGTGCTAGAGATGGGCAGGGCTACTCCTACGAGCAGTACTTC.

A remark on this clonotype: A read error is possible here, since a much larger clone lies one base away. The chain combines TRBV15 with TRBJ1-1; D is ambiguous. From germline, CDR1 is LNHNV and CDR2 YYDKDF (reference sequence). The CDR3 is 15 residues long. In nucleotides, the CDR3 is TGTACCACCAGCCGGAGGACCGGCGGGTGGACTGAAGCTTTCTTT. This encodes CTTSRRTGGWTEAFF.

This clonotype appeared once. J is TRBJ1-5 and V is TRBV6-2 or TRBV6-3, with D perhaps matching TRBD1 (6 bases). The CDR3 runs 13 residues. CDR1 and CDR2 from the germline V gene are MNHEY and SVGEGT. V lost 5 bases and J 4 bases, leaving 9 bases between the germline ends. The DNA of the CDR3 is TGTGCCAGCAGTAACAGGGATAATCAGCCCCAGCATTTT. Translation gives CASSNRDNQPQHF.

The table lists this clonotype with a few counts. V is TRBV7-8 and J is TRBJ1-2; no firm D call. This CDR3 spans 13 amino acids. Trimming removed 1 base at V and 4 bases at J, with 7 bases between. Looked up from germline, CDR1 is SGHVS and CDR2 is FQNEAQ. CDR3 nucleotides: TGTGCCAGCAGCTTAGACAGTTTCTATGGCTACACCTTC. It is translated as CASSLDSFYGYTF.

V and J are TRBV9 and TRBJ2-5; 7 bases line up with TRBD2. CDR1 SGDLS and CDR2 YYNGEE come from the germline V gene. The V segment lost 6 bases and the J segment 5 bases; nucleotides outside the gene matches: 10. The length of the CDR3 is 14 residues. For the CDR3, the DNA is TGTGCCAGCACCAAGCGGGACCAGTGGGAGACCCAGTACTTC. Protein sequence: CASTKRDQWETQYF. Together with reference TRBV9 and TRBJ2-5, the CDR3 gives the full variable domain: DSGVTQTPKHLITATGQRVTLRCSPRSGDLSVYWYQQSLDQGLQFLIQYYNGEERAKGNILERFSAQQFPDLHSELNLSSLELGDSALYFCASTKRDQWETQYFGPGTRLLVL.

The chain is built from TRBV29-1 and TRBJ1-1, with D uncertain. CDR3 length: 10 amino acids. Germline V gives CDR1 SQVTM, CDR2 ANQGSEA. Trimming cost V 1 base and J 11 bases, with 8 bases left between them. The CDR3 DNA reads TGCAGCGTTGAAGGACGAAGGGCTTTCTTT. It yields the protein CSVEGRRAFF.

Concerning this clonotype: The DNA is left out, because the CDR3 cannot be placed on it with certainty; the CDR3 is given as TCRdb lists it. The genes are TRBV3-1 and TRBJ2-5. The CDR3 extends over 11 residues, inclusive of both ends. Per the germline V gene, CDR1 is LGHDT and CDR2 is YNNKEL (reference sequence). The CDR3 spells CASSLQMSQYF.

This clonotype has a handful of counts. The rearrangement uses TRBV14 and TRBJ2-5, with a possible D match to TRBD2 (6 bases). Trimming took off 4 bases at V and 4 bases at J, with 16 bases between the two ends. Germline CDR1 reads SGHDN; CDR2 reads FVKESK. This CDR3 spans 15 amino acids. CDR3 coding DNA: TGTGCCAGCAGCCCCGTTGGAGGGTGGGGAGAGACCCAGTACTTC. Protein sequence: CASSPVGGWGETQYF.

Ten or more counts support this clonotype. CDR3 in amino acids: CASSLTGSYNEQFF. The DNA of the CDR3 is TGTGCCAGCAGTTTAACAGGTTCCTACAATGAGCAGTTCTTC. This chain uses TRBV12-3 or TRBV12-4 with TRBJ2-1; D might be TRBD1 (5 bases). This CDR3 has 14 amino acids. The V and J ends lost 2 bases and 1 base respectively, with 6 bases between them.

V is TRBV11-2 and J is TRBJ2-3, with 11 bases identical to TRBD2. CDR3 size: 16 residues. CDR1 and CDR2 from the germline V gene are SGHAT and FQNNGV. The J segment lost 3 bases and the V segment lost 5 bases, leaving 7 bases of the junction unmatched. The CDR3 sequence: CASSLHSGGGTDTQYF. For the CDR3, the DNA is TGTGCCAGCAGCCTCCATAGCGGGGGGGGAACAGATACGCAGTATTTT. Full variable domain (missing parts from reference TRBV11-2 and TRBJ2-3): EAGVAQSPRYKIIEKRQSVAFWCNPISGHATLYWYQQILGQGPKLLIQFQNNGVVDDSQLPKDRFSAERLKGVDSTLKIQPAKLEDSAVYLCASSLHSGGGTDTQYFGPGTRLTVL.

In this sample, this clonotype turned up once. J is TRBJ2-3 and V is TRBV15; weak D call: TRBD1 (6 bases). The CDR3 is 13 amino acids. Trimming cost V 6 bases and J 5 bases, with 12 bases left between them. Looked up from germline, CDR1 is LNHNV and CDR2 is YYDKDF (reference sequence). The CDR3 protein is CATRRTDQDTQYF. In DNA, the CDR3 is TGTGCCACCAGACGGACAGACCAAGATACGCAGTATTTT.